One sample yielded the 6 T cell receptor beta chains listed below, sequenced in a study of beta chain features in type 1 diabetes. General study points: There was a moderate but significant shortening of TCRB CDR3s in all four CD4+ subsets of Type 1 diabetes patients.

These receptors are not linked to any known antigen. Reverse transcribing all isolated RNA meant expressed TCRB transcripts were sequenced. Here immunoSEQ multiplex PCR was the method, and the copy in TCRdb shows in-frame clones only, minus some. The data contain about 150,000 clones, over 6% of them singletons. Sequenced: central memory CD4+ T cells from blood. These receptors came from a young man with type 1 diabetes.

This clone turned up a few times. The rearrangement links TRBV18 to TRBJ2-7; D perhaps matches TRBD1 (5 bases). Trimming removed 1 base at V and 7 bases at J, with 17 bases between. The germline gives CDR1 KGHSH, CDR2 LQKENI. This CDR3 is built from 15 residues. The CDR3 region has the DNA TGTGCCAGCTCACCACTAACTCCAGGGTCTGGGGAGCAGTACTTC. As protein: CASSPLTPGSGEQYF.

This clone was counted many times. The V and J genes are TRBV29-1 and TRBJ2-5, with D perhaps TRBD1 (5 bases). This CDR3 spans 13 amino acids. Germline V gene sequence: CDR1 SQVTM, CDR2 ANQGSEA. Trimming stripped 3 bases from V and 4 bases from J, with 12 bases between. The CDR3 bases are TGCAGCGTTGATCTAGGGGTGGGAGAGACCCAGTACTTC. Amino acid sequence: CSVDLGVGETQYF.

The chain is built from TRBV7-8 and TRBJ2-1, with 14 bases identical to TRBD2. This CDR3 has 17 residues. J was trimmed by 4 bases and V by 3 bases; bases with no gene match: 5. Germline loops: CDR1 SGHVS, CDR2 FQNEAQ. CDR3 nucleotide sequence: TGTGCCAGCAGCTTGAGACTAGCGGGAGGGCCGTACAATGAGCAGTTCTTC. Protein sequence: CASSLRLAGGPYNEQFF.

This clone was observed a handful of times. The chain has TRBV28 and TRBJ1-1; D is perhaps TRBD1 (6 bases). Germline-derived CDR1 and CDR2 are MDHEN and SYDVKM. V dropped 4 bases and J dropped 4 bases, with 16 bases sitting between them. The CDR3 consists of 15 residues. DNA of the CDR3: TGTGCCAGCAGTTCCGCCGGGACAACGGGCACTGAAGCTTTCTTT. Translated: CASSSAGTTGTEAFF.

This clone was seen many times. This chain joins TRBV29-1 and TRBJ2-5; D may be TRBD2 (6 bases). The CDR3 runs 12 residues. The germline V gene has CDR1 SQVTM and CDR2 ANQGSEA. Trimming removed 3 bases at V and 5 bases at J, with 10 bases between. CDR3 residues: CSVDLGRETQYF. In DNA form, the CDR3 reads TGCAGCGTTGATTTGGGGAGGGAGACCCAGTACTTC.

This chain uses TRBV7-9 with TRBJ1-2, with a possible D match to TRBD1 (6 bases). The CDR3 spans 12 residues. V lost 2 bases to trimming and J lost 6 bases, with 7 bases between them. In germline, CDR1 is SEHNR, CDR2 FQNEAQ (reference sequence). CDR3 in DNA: TGTGCCAGCAGCTTACACAGGGATGGCTACACCTTC. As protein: CASSLHRDGYTF.